Below are 22 T cell receptor beta chains sequenced from a single sample in a study of control samples from healthy donors and cancer patients. Clones were sequenced by immunoSEQ multiplex PCR, and TCRdb holds only the in-frame ones, with some missing. The table shows about 130,000 clones, with about 92% occurring only once. The sequencing input was PBMCs. These receptors came from a man between 50 and 59 years old with head and neck cancer.

The gene calls are TRBV6-6 and TRBJ2-1; D possibly corresponds to TRBD2 (6 bases). Germline values: CDR1 MNHNY, CDR2 SVGAGI (reference sequence). The CDR3 is made up of 13 amino acids. Trimming pared 6 bases from V and 10 bases from J, leaving 16 bases between. This chain's CDR3 is CASSSTSLAEQFF. CDR3 nucleotides: TGTGCCAGCAGCTCCACTAGTCTAGCGGAGCAGTTCTTC.

Turning to this clone: Within the sample, other DNA sequences also encode this same CDR3. V gene TRBV15 combines with J gene TRBJ2-5; no definite D call. This CDR3 has 12 residues. Trimming removed 0 bases at V and 4 bases at J, with 3 bases between. Germline V gene sequence: CDR1 LNHNV, CDR2 YYDKDF (reference sequence). DNA of the CDR3: TGTGCCACCAGCAGAGATAGAGAGACCCAGTACTTC. Its protein is CATSRDRETQYF.

The rearrangement links TRBV6-4 to TRBJ1-5; D gene uncertain. This CDR3 is 13 amino acids long. V dropped 4 bases and J dropped 4 bases, with 8 bases sitting between them. Germline values: CDR1 MRHNA, CDR2 SNTAGT. CDR3 DNA: TGTGCCAGCAGTGTGTCGATGAATCAGCCCCAGCATTTT. Translating gives CASSVSMNQPQHF.

This chain links TRBV7-9 with TRBJ2-7; 7 nucleotides match TRBD2. The V gene end was trimmed by 5 bases and the J gene end by 1 base; junction bases not matched to a gene: 5. There are 14 residues in the CDR3. Germline CDR1 SEHNR, CDR2 FQNEAQ (reference sequence). This CDR3 reads CASSVTAGSYEQYF. As DNA, the CDR3 is TGTGCCAGCAGCGTAACAGCGGGGTCCTACGAGCAGTACTTC.

The chain employs TRBV7-8 and TRBJ1-2; 10 bases fit TRBD1. Trimming took 1 base from V and 6 from J; bases not matched to a gene: 5. CDR1 is SGHVS, CDR2 FQNEAQ, per germline. CDR3 length: 15 amino acids. CDR3 nucleotides: TGTGCCAGCAGCTTAGGGAAGGACAGGGGGGATGGCTACACCTTC. This encodes CASSLGKDRGDGYTF.

This sequence joins TRBV11-3 and TRBJ2-3, with 8 bases identical to TRBD2. Germline V CDR1 and CDR2: SGHNT, YENEEA. Trimming at V came to 5 bases and at J to 5 bases, leaving 3 bases not matched to a gene. This CDR3 region has 13 residues. The CDR3 region has the DNA TGTGCCAGCAGCACCAGCGGGGGAGATACGCAGTATTTT. This sequence encodes CASSTSGGDTQYF.

The chain recombines TRBV5-4 with TRBJ2-7; no reliable D call. This CDR3 is built from 13 residues. Trimming took off 1 base at V and 1 base at J, with 6 bases between the two ends. CDR1 is SGHNT, CDR2 YYREEE, per germline (reference sequence). The DNA of the CDR3 is TGTGCCAGCAGCTTGTGGGCATCCTACGAGCAGTACTTC. It is translated as CASSLWASYEQYF.

The table lists this clone with a count of one. The V gene is TRBV7-3, the J gene TRBJ2-5; D call uncertain. The CDR3 length is 13 residues. Germline V lookup: CDR1 SGHTA, CDR2 FQGTGA. V was clipped by 1 base and J by 1 base, with 4 bases between them. The CDR3 reads CASSLRPQETQYF. The CDR3 DNA is TGTGCCAGCAGCTTAAGACCCCAAGAGACCCAGTACTTC.

The rearrangement uses TRBV5-4 and TRBJ1-1; possibly TRBD1 for D (6 bases). The CDR3 spans 14 residues. V was shortened by 4 bases and J by 1 base, with 11 bases between the two germline ends. Germline V gene sequence: CDR1 SGHNT, CDR2 YYREEE (reference sequence). In DNA form, the CDR3 reads TGTGCCAGCAGCCCGGGACATTCGAACACTGAAGCTTTCTTT. Translating gives CASSPGHSNTEAFF.

This clone appeared a single time. The chain couples TRBV6-5 to TRBJ2-7; 7 nucleotides match TRBD1. The CDR3 covers 14 residues. The trim removed 5 bases at V and 7 bases at J, leaving 11 bases unmatched. Germline V gene lookup returns CDR1 MNHEY and CDR2 SVGAGI. For the CDR3, the DNA is TGTGCCAGCAGTACAAGACAGGGTCTCCGGGAGCAGTACTTC. It is translated as CASSTRQGLREQYF.

V and J are TRBV16 and TRBJ1-1; TRBD1 is a possible D gene (5 bases). V lost 4 bases and J 0 bases, leaving 18 bases between the germline ends. Germline V gene data show CDR1 as KGHSY and CDR2 as FQNENV. The CDR3 totals 17 residues. Here the CDR3 reads CASSPLGRGGMNTEAFF. CDR3 in DNA: TGTGCCAGCAGCCCCCTGGGGCGGGGGGGTATGAACACTGAAGCTTTCTTT. Full variable domain (remainder filled in from reference TRBV16 and TRBJ1-1): GEEVAQTPKHLVRGEGQKAKLYCAPIKGHSYVFWYQQVLKNEFKFLISFQNENVFDETGMPKERFSAKCLPNSPCSLEIQATKLEDSAVYFCASSPLGRGGMNTEAFFGQGTRLTVV.

In this sample, this clone turned up once. V gene TRBV10-3 combines with J gene TRBJ2-3, with 13 bases that match TRBD2. The germline gives CDR1 ENHRY, CDR2 SYGVKD. The CDR3 runs 17 residues. The junction had 12 bases not matched to a gene; V was cut back by 6 bases and J by 6 bases. CDR3 nucleotides: TGTGCCATCAGCCGGACTAGCGGGGGATCTCAGCCGGATACGCAGTATTTT. It yields the protein CAISRTSGGSQPDTQYF.

V is TRBV6-1 and J is TRBJ2-3, with 11 bases matching TRBD2. The germline CDR1 and CDR2 sequences are MNHNS and SASEGT. The CDR3 has 16 residues. V was clipped by 4 bases and J by 1 base; unmatched bases: 4. The CDR3 nucleotides read TGTGCCAGCAGTGTCTTACTAGCGGGGGGCACAGATACGCAGTATTTT. Protein: CASSVLLAGGTDTQYF.

A single count supports this clone. The rearrangement joins TRBV12-3 or TRBV12-4 to TRBJ2-2; D is unclear. The V end lost 6 bases, the J end lost 6 bases, and 11 bases lay between the germline ends. The length of the CDR3 is 13 residues. The CDR3 here is CASRDGEPGELFF. DNA for the CDR3: TGTGCCAGCAGGGACGGCGAACCCGGGGAGCTGTTTTTT.

The chain recombines TRBV7-2 with TRBJ2-7; D is possibly TRBD1 (5 bases). The CDR3 consists of 14 residues. The V gene lost 2 bases and the J gene lost 2 bases, with 10 bases spanning the gap. Germline V gene data show CDR1 as SGHTA and CDR2 as FQGNSA. The CDR3 sequence: CASSLLAGTYEQYF. CDR3 in DNA: TGTGCCAGCAGCTTATTAGCAGGGACCTACGAGCAGTACTTC.

The chain joins TRBV18 to TRBJ2-5; no firm D call. Germline lookup yields CDR1 KGHSH and CDR2 LQKENI. The CDR3 runs 13 residues. V was clipped by 3 bases and J by 1 base, with 6 bases between them. The CDR3 bases are TGTGCCAGCTCACCGTCGAGCCAAGAGACCCAGTACTTC. Amino acids: CASSPSSQETQYF.

This chain links TRBV28 with TRBJ2-3, with no clear D. Deletions cut 1 base from V and 5 bases from J, with 7 bases between. Germline V gene lookup returns CDR1 MDHEN and CDR2 SYDVKM. The CDR3 loop spans 13 amino acids. The CDR3 is CASSLSQGDTQYF. The CDR3, as DNA: TGTGCCAGCAGTTTATCGCAAGGAGATACGCAGTATTTT.

This chain links TRBV4-1 with TRBJ2-5, with TRBD1 matching over 7 bases. Germline CDR1 MGHRA, CDR2 YSYEKL. V was clipped by 2 bases and J by 4 bases; unmatched bases: 7. The CDR3 is 15 amino acids. CDR3 region: CASSQLTGLAETQYF. The DNA for the CDR3 is TGCGCCAGCAGCCAATTGACAGGGTTGGCAGAGACCCAGTACTTC.

This chain uses TRBV30 with TRBJ1-3; a possible D gene is TRBD1 (5 bases). Germline V gives CDR1 GTSNPN, CDR2 SVGIG (reference sequence). This CDR3 has 13 residues. V lost 8 bases, J lost 3 bases, and 14 bases lay in between. CDR3: CAGFRDGGNTIYF. As DNA, the CDR3 is TGTGCCGGCTTCCGGGACGGTGGAAACACCATATATTTT.

This clone was seen only a few times. V and J are TRBV19 and TRBJ2-3, with no clear D. The CDR3 covers 13 residues. In germline, CDR1 is LNHDA, CDR2 SQIVND (reference sequence). V lost 4 bases and J 5 bases, leaving 10 bases between the germline ends. CDR3 residues: CASSTGRIDTQYF. In DNA, the CDR3 is TGTGCCAGTAGTACAGGACGGATAGATACGCAGTATTTT.

V and J are TRBV19 and TRBJ1-2; 9 bases agree with TRBD1. The germline V gene encodes CDR1 LNHDA and CDR2 SQIVND (reference sequence). This CDR3 has 14 amino acids. V shed 5 bases, J shed 4 bases, and the junction held 5 bases outside the gene matches. CDR3 bases: TGTGCCAGTAGTTTGGGACAGGGCCCCTATGGCTACACCTTC. As protein: CASSLGQGPYGYTF.

The chain links TRBV7-9 to TRBJ2-3; D is uncertain. The CDR3 extends over 15 amino acids. V was pared by 6 bases and J by 5 bases, with 18 bases between. Germline V gene data show CDR1 as SEHNR and CDR2 as FQNEAQ (reference sequence). The CDR3 region has the DNA TGTGCCAGCAGTTTTTCTTGGCCACCCCAAGATACGCAGTATTTT. Protein sequence: CASSFSWPPQDTQYF.